This T cell receptor (beta chain) comes out of a study of blood T cell repertoires in COVID-19 (dated by TCRdb to about 2020). The study in broad terms: Collaborator samples came from the United States, Italy and Spain and covered acute and convalescent phases of COVID-19. The prospective study material was composed of cDNA or gDNA derived from T cells, B-cell-depleted T cells, or PBMCs. Subjects who had been exposed to COVID-19, were actively infected with it, or had recovered from it provided the deeply sampled blood TCRbeta repertoires that made up the dataset. A freely available public database, intended as a resource for researchers studying the immune response to SARS-CoV-2, is where the repertoires were released. Samples were obtained from the ongoing ImmuneRACE study (first 160 participants) and from 1,200 or so subjects provided by 6 global collaborators. The sample metadata nearly always contained a de-identified subject ID, COVID-19 status, age in years and sex. Where HLA class I and class II types were available, the types were taken from metadata supplied by the sample provider, not from assay-based typing. The paper's findings and limits, for the study overall: The quantity of clinical and demographic metadata differed by source and by participant and was supplied without curation.

Participants in the prospective study were aged about 18 to 100 years, lived in approximately 26 United States geographic areas, and enrolled through a virtual design. Cohort assignment in the prospective study relied on participant-reported clinical history from a screening survey and a study questionnaire. For ImmuneRACE Cohort 3, a participant was defined as recovered based on two consecutive negative NP/OP PCR tests, clearance by a healthcare professional, or resolution of symptoms. Each participant in the prospective study had whole blood, serum and a nasopharyngeal or oropharyngeal swab collected by mobile phlebotomists. Participants in the prospective study had the option to provide additional blood draws and questionnaires over a 2-month period. Blood samples from the prospective study were shipped frozen or at room temperature prior to DNA extraction. TCRbeta CDR3 regions were amplified from genomic DNA by means of the immunoSEQ Assay, a bias-controlled multiplex PCR. The original pipeline was this. The number of nucleated cells in each sample was estimated by amplification of reference gene primers within the assay. Sequence reads were collapsed and filtered to measure the absolute abundance of every unique TCRbeta CDR3 rearrangement. For each sample, productive Simpson clonality was calculated as the square root of Simpson's diversity index over productive rearrangements. TCRdb stores this immuneACCESS table with in-frame sequences only. Part of the clones is absent; in the studies checked, under half of the shortfall reflects unresolved V genes, and no reason is known for the rest. D and trimming come from the DNA, and the V and J calls and clone size come from that table. The sample table records over 200,000 clones; 70% to 90% of these occur just once. The ten largest clones add up to approximately 11% of the sample.

To note about this clone: Its antigen is currently not known. Base qualities are missing; no much larger clone stands one base away.

The germline V gene specifies KGHSH as CDR1 and LQKENI as CDR2. Ends trimmed: V by 6 bases, J by 6 bases; bases unmatched to a gene: 23. There are 20 amino acids in the CDR3, from cysteine to phenylalanine inclusive. The retained sequence is limited to the CDR3, 60 bases, with the frame set at the first base. Sequenced input: PBMCs or T cells enriched from blood (not recorded which). The rearrangement combines TRBV18 with TRBJ2-2, with TRBD2 matching 9 junction bases. The receptor's source is a man between 25 and 39 years old who had recovered from COVID-19. Here is the DNA: TGTGCCAGCTCGCCGAAGTTTTTGATAGCGGGAGCCCAACAGTCCGGGGAGCTGTTTTTT. Its coded protein is CASSPKFLIAGAQQSGELFF.